One sample yielded the 29 T cell receptor beta chains listed below, sequenced in a study of shared clonotypes between healthy human individuals. The method was immunoSEQ multiplex PCR; TCRdb's version includes in-frame clones alone and lacks a portion of them. This table holds over 1.4 million clones, roughly 95% found once. Source material: naive CD4+ T cells sorted from blood. Subset described: CD45RA+ positively selected. The receptor source for this set is a man aged 25 to 45 in good health.

The chain is built from TRBV5-1 and TRBJ2-3; perhaps TRBD1 as D (5 bases). CDR3 size: 15 residues. V was trimmed by 0 bases and J by 6 bases, leaving 14 bases between them. Germline lookup yields CDR1 SGHRS and CDR2 YFSETQ. The CDR3, as DNA: TGCGCCAGCAGCTTGGCCGGTGGTCAGGGTGATACGCAGTATTTT. Protein product: CASSLAGGQGDTQYF.

This chain connects TRBV28 to TRBJ1-1, with 9 positions matching TRBD1. The CDR3 extends over 17 amino acids. The J segment lost 3 bases and the V segment lost 5 bases, leaving 13 bases of the junction unmatched. The germline V gene encodes CDR1 MDHEN and CDR2 SYDVKM. CDR3 loop: CASSASGTGQMYTEAFF. The CDR3 region has the DNA TGTGCCAGCAGTGCCTCCGGGACAGGGCAAATGTACACTGAAGCTTTCTTT.

This chain joins TRBV28 and TRBJ2-7; D remains ambiguous. The CDR3 totals 12 residues. CDR1 is MDHEN, CDR2 SYDVKM, per germline. V was pared by 5 bases and J by 3 bases, with 8 bases between. CDR3 sequence (DNA): TGTGCCAGCAGTACCTACGGCTACGAGCAGTACTTC. It yields the protein CASSTYGYEQYF.

The chain has TRBV5-4 and TRBJ2-5; D tentatively fits TRBD1 or TRBD2 (5 bases each). The CDR3 runs to 16 residues. Germline values: CDR1 SGHNT, CDR2 YYREEE (reference sequence). The V gene lost 4 bases and the J gene lost 2 bases, with 18 bases spanning the gap. The CDR3 region has the DNA TGTGCCAGCAGCCTTCCGGGACGAACGTCTCAAGAGACCCAGTACTTC. This codes for CASSLPGRTSQETQYF.

The chain employs TRBV5-5 and TRBJ2-1; the D gene is possibly TRBD2 (6 bases). CDR3 length: 14 residues. V gave up 3 bases and J gave up 4 bases, with 11 bases separating them. Germline V CDR1 and CDR2: SGHKS, YYEKEE (reference sequence). The CDR3 nucleotides are TGTGCCAGCAGCTGGGGTGGGACTTACAATGAGCAGTTCTTC. Its protein is CASSWGGTYNEQFF.

The chain is built from TRBV12-2 and TRBJ1-1; TRBD1 reflects the table's D call only, with no check against the DNA. TRBV12-2 is flagged as a pseudogene. This CDR3 has 14 residues. The CDR3 DNA follows: TGTGCAAGTCGCCCAGGACAGAGAGAGCCTGAAGCTTTCTTT. Translation gives CASRPGQREPEAFF.

The gene calls are TRBV11-2 and TRBJ2-7; D may be TRBD2 (6 bases). V was shortened by 1 base and J by 6 bases, with 13 bases between the two germline ends. Germline-derived CDR1 and CDR2 are SGHAT and FQNNGV. This CDR3 is built from 14 residues. The chain's CDR3 is CASSLVSGVGEQYF. The CDR3 DNA sequence: TGTGCCAGCAGCTTAGTGTCGGGGGTCGGCGAGCAGTACTTC.

The chain recombines TRBV7-6 with TRBJ1-4; the D gene is possibly TRBD1 (5 bases). Germline values: CDR1 SGHVS, CDR2 FNYEAQ. The CDR3 loop spans 15 amino acids. Trimming left V 5 bases short and J 7 bases short, with 17 bases between. CDR3 sequence: CASSQYRTAGEKLFF. As DNA, the CDR3 is TGTGCCAGCAGCCAATACAGGACGGCTGGTGAAAAACTGTTTTTT.

This clone was detected once. The gene calls are TRBV27 and TRBJ2-1; TRBD2 matches 7 bases. Trimming at V came to 3 bases and at J to 9 bases, leaving 11 bases not matched to a gene. Germline V gene sequence: CDR1 MNHEY, CDR2 SMNVEV (reference sequence). The CDR3 contains 15 residues. The DNA for the CDR3 is TGTGCCAGCAGTTTCATCAGCGGGACTGGGGGTGAGCAGTTCTTC. Amino acid sequence: CASSFISGTGGEQFF.

Points on this clone: The identical CDR3 is also encoded by other nucleotide sequences in the sample. The CDR3 bases are TGTGCCAGCAGTTTATCCCGCGCCACTGAAGCTTTCTTT. It is translated as CASSLSRATEAFF. The J gene is TRBJ1-1, the V gene TRBV28; D ambiguous. Germline V CDR1 and CDR2: MDHEN, SYDVKM. This CDR3 contains 13 residues. Trimming cost V 1 base and J 4 bases, with 7 bases left between them.

Only one count was recorded for this clone. The CDR3 DNA sequence: TGTGCCAGCAGTGGAATTGCAGGAGATACGCAGTATTTT. As protein: CASSGIAGDTQYF. The rearrangement links TRBV6-4 to TRBJ2-3, with D hard to call. V was clipped by 4 bases and J by 5 bases, with 10 bases between them. The CDR3 extends over 13 amino acids. Germline V gene sequence: CDR1 MRHNA, CDR2 SNTAGT.

The rearrangement uses TRBV11-2 and TRBJ1-1, with D uncertain. Trimming removed 5 bases at V and 1 base at J, with 11 bases between. This CDR3 is built from 14 residues. Germline V gene lookup returns CDR1 SGHAT and CDR2 FQNNGV. The CDR3 DNA reads TGTGCCAGCAGCCCACGGGCCAGGAACACTGAAGCTTTCTTT. It codes for CASSPRARNTEAFF.

The chain combines TRBV29-1 with TRBJ1-4; D call uncertain. The CDR3 has 13 amino acids. Germline CDR1 is SQVTM and CDR2 is ANQGSEA. Deletions cut 4 bases from V and 5 bases from J, with 11 bases between. The CDR3 DNA reads as TGCAGCGTTGCAGAAGCAATAAATGAAAAACTGTTTTTT. Its protein is CSVAEAINEKLFF.

The sample holds one count of this clone. The chain has TRBV2 and TRBJ1-4; 7 bases are shared with TRBD1. Trimming removed 4 bases from V and 4 bases from J; junction bases left unmatched: 6. The CDR3 runs 15 residues. Germline-derived CDR1 and CDR2 are SNHLY and FYNNEI. This chain's CDR3 is CASSVRTGFNEKLFF. CDR3 DNA sequence: TGTGCCAGCAGTGTTCGGACAGGCTTTAATGAAAAACTGTTTTTT. Full variable domain (missing parts from reference TRBV2 and TRBJ1-4): EPEVTQTPSHQVTQMGQEVILRCVPISNHLYFYWYRQILGQKVEFLVSFYNNEISEKSEIFDDQFSVERPDGSNFTLKIRSTKLEDSAMYFCASSVRTGFNEKLFFGSGTQLSVL.

With regard to this clone: Germline is not matched at one junction end, which may reflect a read error. V is TRBV5-1 and J is TRBJ1-3; possibly TRBD1 for D (5 bases). The CDR3 is 15 residues long. Germline values: CDR1 SGHRS, CDR2 YFSETQ. The CDR3: CASSPDSRSGNIIYF. The CDR3 coding sequence is TGCGCCAGCAGCCCCGACAGCCGCTCTGGAAACATCATATATTTT. Drawing the rest from reference TRBV5-1 and TRBJ1-3, the complete variable domain is KAGVTQTPRYLIKTRGQQVTLSCSPISGHRSVSWYQQTPGQGLQFLFEYFSETQRNKGNFPGRFSGRQFSNSRSEMNVSTLELGDSALYLCASSPDSRSGNIIYFGEGSWLTVV.

V is TRBV18 and J is TRBJ2-1, with 10 bases lining up with TRBD2. The germline CDR1 and CDR2 sequences are KGHSH and LQKENI. Unmatched junction bases numbered 15, after V lost 1 base and J lost 9 bases. The CDR3 has 18 residues. The CDR3 spells CASSPQERRLAGEGEQFF. CDR3 nucleotides: TGTGCCAGCTCACCACAGGAAAGACGTCTAGCGGGAGAGGGTGAGCAGTTCTTC.

In this sample, this clone turned up once. The V and J genes are TRBV18 and TRBJ2-7, with 9 nucleotides matching TRBD1. The germline V gene encodes CDR1 KGHSH and CDR2 LQKENI. This CDR3 is 15 amino acids long. V dropped 3 bases and J dropped 4; count of bases not matched to a gene: 7. The CDR3 here is CASSPFPGTGYEQYF. The CDR3 coding sequence is TGTGCCAGCTCACCTTTCCCCGGGACAGGGTACGAGCAGTACTTC.

The rearrangement joins TRBV19 to TRBJ2-3, with D perhaps matching TRBD1 (5 bases). The CDR3 is made up of 17 amino acids. Germline-derived CDR1 and CDR2 are LNHDA and SQIVND (reference sequence). V was pared by 3 bases and J by 1 base, with 17 bases between. CDR3 region: CASSMGQGFSGTDTQYF. The CDR3 DNA follows: TGTGCCAGTAGTATGGGGCAGGGATTTTCGGGCACAGATACGCAGTATTTT.

This clone was picked up one time. A read error may produce the germline difference seen at one junction end. The chain uses TRBV27 and TRBJ2-5; no firm D call. This CDR3 contains 14 residues. Germline-derived CDR1 and CDR2 are MNHEY and SMNVEV (reference sequence). In DNA, the CDR3 is TGTGCCAGCAGTTTATCTCCTCACCAGGAGACCCAGTACTTC. This gives the protein CASSLSPHQETQYF.

V and J are TRBV5-6 and TRBJ2-5; unclear D gene. Per germline, CDR1 SGHDT and CDR2 YYEEEE. This CDR3 spans 13 amino acids. With 4 bases removed from V and 5 bases from J, the gap between germline ends came to 12 bases. The CDR3 DNA follows: TGTGCCAGCAGCAATGAAACCCCCGAGACCCAGTACTTC. This encodes CASSNETPETQYF.

V and J are TRBV10-1 and TRBJ2-7; perhaps TRBD2 as D (6 bases). The CDR3 length is 15 residues. V lost 6 bases and J lost 2, with 17 bases in between. Germline CDR1 reads WNHNN; CDR2 reads SYGVQD (reference sequence). Written as DNA, the CDR3 is TGCGCCAGCAGCCAATCCGGGACTGGGGCCTACGAGCAGTACTTC. It yields the protein CASSQSGTGAYEQYF.

This chain joins TRBV28 and TRBJ2-3; D possibly matches TRBD1 or TRBD2 (5 bases each). The V end was cut by 4 bases, the J end by 8 bases, with 10 bases between. There are 12 residues in the CDR3. Germline-derived CDR1 and CDR2 are MDHEN and SYDVKM. CDR3 residues: CASSSVGGTQYF. As DNA, the CDR3 is TGTGCCAGCAGTTCGGTTGGGGGTACGCAGTATTTT.

The rearrangement links TRBV7-2 to TRBJ1-2, with D perhaps matching TRBD1 (5 bases). Germline V gene sequence: CDR1 SGHTA, CDR2 FQGNSA. This CDR3 contains 13 residues. The V gene lost 1 base and the J gene lost 7 bases, with 10 bases spanning the gap. The chain's CDR3 is CASSLGGVRGYTF. In DNA form, the CDR3 reads TGTGCCAGCAGCTTAGGGGGGGTGCGTGGCTACACCTTC.

The chain carries TRBV20-1 and TRBJ2-7; D gene ambiguous. Trimming pared 8 bases from V and 5 bases from J, leaving 10 bases between. The CDR3 has 10 amino acids. In germline, CDR1 is DFQATT, CDR2 SNEGSKA (reference sequence). The CDR3, as DNA: TGCAGTACTTTTTCGCACGAGCAGTACTTC. Amino acid sequence: CSTFSHEQYF.

The J gene is TRBJ1-1, the V gene TRBV11-2; 7 bases are a match to TRBD1. V shed 5 bases and J 0 bases; nucleotides not matched to a gene: 6. Germline CDR1 is SGHAT and CDR2 is FQNNGV. CDR3 length: 15 amino acids. The CDR3 nucleotides read TGTGCCAGCAGCGGACCCAGGGGGTTGAACACTGAAGCTTTCTTT. This gives the protein CASSGPRGLNTEAFF.

The chain carries TRBV5-1 and TRBJ2-5; 8 bases fit TRBD1. Germline CDR1 and CDR2: SGHRS and YFSETQ. The CDR3 is 15 residues long. The V segment lost 2 bases and the J segment 4 bases; nucleotides outside the gene matches: 7. In DNA form, the CDR3 reads TGCGCCAGCAGCTTTGGTTCTGACAGGGGAGAGACCCAGTACTTC. This encodes CASSFGSDRGETQYF. The full variable domain, in which reference TRBV5-1 and TRBJ2-5 provide the parts outside the CDR3, is KAGVTQTPRYLIKTRGQQVTLSCSPISGHRSVSWYQQTPGQGLQFLFEYFSETQRNKGNFPGRFSGRQFSNSRSEMNVSTLELGDSALYLCASSFGSDRGETQYFGPGTRLLVL.

V and J are TRBV15 and TRBJ1-3; D is ambiguous. This CDR3 has 13 amino acids. CDR1 and CDR2 from the germline V gene are LNHNV and YYDKDF (reference sequence). The V end was cut by 10 bases, the J end by 0 bases, with 10 bases between. This CDR3 is CASRFGSGNTIYF. CDR3 sequence (DNA): TGTGCCAGCCGGTTCGGCTCTGGAAACACCATATATTTT.

This clone has only one observation. Other DNA sequences in this specimen translate into the identical CDR3. The chain uses TRBV18 and TRBJ2-7, with no clear D. There are 14 residues in the CDR3. Trimming removed 0 bases from V and 3 bases from J, with 9 bases in between. Germline CDR1 KGHSH, CDR2 LQKENI. CDR3 in amino acids: CASSPPAGIYEQYF. As DNA, the CDR3 is TGTGCCAGCTCACCACCGGCTGGGATCTACGAGCAGTACTTC.

The chain has TRBV19 and TRBJ1-5, with D perhaps matching TRBD1 (6 bases). The CDR3 is 12 amino acids. The V end was cut by 2 bases, the J end by 12 bases, with 11 bases between. Per germline, CDR1 LNHDA and CDR2 SQIVND (reference sequence). The CDR3 bases are TGTGCCAGTAGTATACGGACAGAGCACCAGCATTTT. Translated: CASSIRTEHQHF.